This record looks at one T cell receptor (beta chain) sequence and its context. The CDR3 totals 14 residues. Germline CDR1 reads MRHNA; CDR2 reads SNTAGT. Trimming took 4 bases from V and 2 from J, leaving 12 bases between them. The sample is drawn from a study of T cell responses to AZD1222 COVID-19 vaccine. Sequencing was performed with immunoSEQ multiplex PCR; in TCRdb, only in-frame clones are kept and a portion is missing. This sample has some 80,000 clones, with nearly 90% found just once. Here the sequenced sample was peripheral blood, taken on day 0 of MenACWY control vaccination. The genes are TRBV6-4 and TRBJ2-7; weak D call: TRBD2 (6 bases). This TCR came from an adult in good health. The CDR3 nucleotides are TGTGCCAGCAGTGTTGAGGAGGGAGCCTACGAGCAGTACTTC. It encodes CASSVEEGAYEQYF.